Listed below are T cell receptor beta chains from one sample, sequenced in a study of blood T cell repertoires in COVID-19. Method: immunoSEQ multiplex PCR; TCRdb's copy keeps in-frame clones and lacks some. The data contain about 180,000 clones, 80% to 90% of them singletons. The sequenced sample was peripheral blood. These receptors came from a man aged 18 to 30 who had recovered from COVID-19. Each CDR3 is given with its conserved first and last residue. D genes are given only for firm matches. Size values are once, few and many counts, or a class for expanded clones, and some rows have none.

-	TRBV6-5	TRBD2	TRBJ2-7	CASSIAGGPEQYF	TGTGCCAGCAGCATAGCGGGAGGTCCCGAGCAGTACTTC
-	TRBV4-3	TRBD2	TRBJ2-1	CASSPGTSGIRNEQFF	TGCGCCAGCAGCCCCGGGACTAGCGGGATCCGGAATGAGCAGTTCTTC
once	TRBV6-6	-	TRBJ1-4	CASSWGTSNEKLFF	TGTGCCAGCAGTTGGGGCACATCGAATGAAAAACTGTTTTTT
-	TRBV18	-	TRBJ1-2	CASSPARGTYGYTF	TGTGCCAGCTCACCCGCCAGGGGTACATATGGCTACACCTTC
once	TRBV28	-	TRBJ1-4	CASSLKAGEVSEKLFF	TGTGCCAGCAGTCTAAAAGCAGGGGAAGTGAGTGAAAAACTGTTTTTT
-	TRBV24-1	TRBD1	TRBJ1-2	CATSDSGTVNYGYTF	TGTGCCACCAGTGATTCCGGGACAGTGAACTATGGCTACACCTTC
-	TRBV4-1	TRBD2	TRBJ2-3	CASSHRTSGWADTQYF	TGCGCCAGCAGCCATCGGACTAGCGGTTGGGCGGATACGCAGTATTTT
-	TRBV2	TRBD1	TRBJ2-1	CASSQTGTRWSEQFF	TGTGCCAGCAGTCAGACAGGGACCCGATGGAGTGAGCAGTTCTTC
-	TRBV30	-	TRBJ1-1	CAWSVDSLNTEAFF	TGTGCCTGGAGTGTAGATTCCCTAAACACTGAAGCTTTCTTT
few	TRBV9	-	TRBJ1-4	CASSPRGREKLFF	TGTGCCAGCAGCCCTAGGGGCAGGGAAAAACTGTTTTTT
-	TRBV10-3	TRBD1	TRBJ1-1	CAISDSTGRTEAFF	TGTGCCATCAGTGACTCGACAGGGCGCACTGAAGCTTTCTTT
-	TRBV11-3	TRBD2	TRBJ2-1	CASSWEPGGWNEQFF	TGTGCCAGCAGCTGGGAGCCCGGGGGGTGGAATGAGCAGTTCTTC
-	TRBV4-1	-	TRBJ1-1	CASSHQGLGTEAFF	TGCGCCAGCAGCCACCAGGGTTTGGGCACTGAAGCTTTCTTT
-	TRBV10-3	-	TRBJ2-5	CAISAASDSKTQYF	TGTGCCATCAGTGCTGCGTCCGATTCGAAGACCCAGTACTTC
-	TRBV9	TRBD2	TRBJ2-7	CASSPGGRADEQYF	TGTGCCAGCAGCCCCGGAGGGAGGGCCGACGAGCAGTACTTC
once	TRBV9	-	TRBJ1-5	CASSVDGQFNQPQHF	TGTGCCAGCAGCGTAGATGGGCAGTTCAATCAGCCCCAGCATTTT
many	TRBV14	-	TRBJ2-7	CASSQLGTLGEQYF	TGTGCCAGCAGCCAACTTGGGACTCTTGGGGAGCAGTACTTC
-	TRBV5-1	TRBD1	TRBJ1-1	CASSPLLQGARTEAFF	TGCGCCAGCAGCCCCCTTCTACAGGGGGCGAGGACTGAAGCTTTCTTT
-	TRBV24-1	-	TRBJ2-2	CATSLRRTGELFF	TGTGCCACCAGTCTTAGGAGGACCGGGGAGCTGTTTTTT
-	TRBV7-2	TRBD2	TRBJ2-7	CASSLQAGGPRDEQYF	TGTGCCAGCAGCCTTCAAGCGGGAGGGCCCAGAGACGAGCAGTACTTC
-	TRBV2	-	TRBJ1-1	CATAGGGRSEAFF	TGTGCCACCGCGGGCGGAGGACGTAGTGAAGCTTTCTTT
-	TRBV6-5	-	TRBJ2-7	CATGRSSYEQYF	TGTGCCACAGGGCGGAGTTCCTACGAGCAGTACTTC
-	TRBV25-1	TRBD1	TRBJ1-4	CASSDGGTGDGKLFF	TGTGCCAGCAGTGATGGGGGGACAGGGGACGGAAAACTGTTTTTT
-	TRBV12-3/TRBV12-4	-	TRBJ1-2	CASSPLNSYGYTF	TGTGCCAGCAGCCCTTTAAACAGCTATGGCTACACCTTC
-	TRBV10-3	-	TRBJ1-3	CAISESGVSGNTIYF	TGTGCCATCAGTGAGTCCGGGGTCTCTGGAAACACCATATATTTT
-	TRBV30	-	TRBJ1-1	CAWSVTLSDTEAFF	TGTGCCTGGAGTGTTACGTTGTCGGACACTGAAGCTTTCTTT
-	TRBV5-4	TRBD1	TRBJ1-1	CASSTGTGNTEAFF	TGTGCCAGCAGCACCGGGACAGGGAACACTGAAGCTTTCTTT
few	TRBV19	-	TRBJ1-3	CASSIIVPNRVSGNTIYF	TGTGCCAGTAGTATTATCGTGCCGAACAGAGTCTCTGGAAACACCATATATTTT
-	TRBV5-1	-	TRBJ1-6	CASSLEGRLNSPLHF	TGCGCCAGCAGCTTGGAGGGGAGGCTAAATTCACCCCTCCACTTT
-	TRBV27	-	TRBJ2-6	CASSPFYMGDSLSGANVLTF	TGTGCCAGCAGCCCTTTTTATATGGGGGACTCCCTCTCTGGGGCCAACGTCCTGACTTTC
once	TRBV13	TRBD1	TRBJ1-4	CASSPGTGGNEKLFF	TGTGCCAGCAGCCCCGGGACAGGGGGCAATGAAAAACTGTTTTTT
-	TRBV3-1/TRBV3-2	-	TRBJ1-2	CASSQDIGRPDHGYTF	TGTGCCAGCAGCCAAGATATCGGCAGGCCCGACCATGGCTACACCTTC
-	TRBV6-5	TRBD2	TRBJ2-7	CASSFRGGEQYF	TGTGCCAGCAGTTTTCGGGGGGGCGAGCAGTACTTC
-	TRBV25-1	-	TRBJ1-1	CASRGQPNTEAFF	TGTGCCAGCAGGGGACAACCGAACACTGAAGCTTTCTTT
-	TRBV5-1	-	TRBJ2-7	CASSAGLNSYEQYF	TGCGCCAGCAGCGCCGGACTGAACTCCTACGAGCAGTACTTC
once	TRBV27	-	TRBJ2-7	CASSQRQLSYEQYF	TGTGCCAGCAGTCAACGACAGCTCTCCTACGAGCAGTACTTC
-	TRBV4-3	-	TRBJ1-2	CASSQEVHYYGYTF	TGCGCCAGCAGCCAGGAGGTCCATTACTATGGCTACACCTTC
-	TRBV4-3	-	TRBJ2-1	CASSQVVLREQFF	TGCGCCAGCAGCCAAGTTGTATTACGGGAGCAGTTCTTC
-	TRBV7-9	TRBD2	TRBJ2-1	CASRGRDEQFF	TGTGCCAGCAGGGGGAGGGATGAGCAGTTCTTC
-	TRBV7-8	-	TRBJ1-2	CASSLGGGDGYTF	TGTGCCAGCAGCTTAGGAGGCGGAGATGGCTACACCTTC
-	TRBV12-3/TRBV12-4	-	TRBJ2-1	CASSLRRNEQFF	TGTGCCAGCAGTTTGAGGAGGAATGAGCAGTTCTTC
-	TRBV4-1	TRBD2	TRBJ2-3	CASSRGGGDTQYF	TGCGCCAGCTCCCGGGGGGGAGGGGATACGCAGTATTTT
-	TRBV11-1	-	TRBJ1-1	CASSFGEGTEAFF	TGTGCCAGCAGCTTCGGGGAGGGCACTGAAGCTTTCTTT
-	TRBV6-6	TRBD1	TRBJ2-7	CASGQGAGEQYF	TGTGCCAGCGGTCAGGGGGCGGGTGAGCAGTACTTC
once	TRBV6-4	-	TRBJ1-1	CASSGSPGNTEAFF	TGTGCCAGCAGTGGCTCACCGGGGAACACTGAAGCTTTCTTT